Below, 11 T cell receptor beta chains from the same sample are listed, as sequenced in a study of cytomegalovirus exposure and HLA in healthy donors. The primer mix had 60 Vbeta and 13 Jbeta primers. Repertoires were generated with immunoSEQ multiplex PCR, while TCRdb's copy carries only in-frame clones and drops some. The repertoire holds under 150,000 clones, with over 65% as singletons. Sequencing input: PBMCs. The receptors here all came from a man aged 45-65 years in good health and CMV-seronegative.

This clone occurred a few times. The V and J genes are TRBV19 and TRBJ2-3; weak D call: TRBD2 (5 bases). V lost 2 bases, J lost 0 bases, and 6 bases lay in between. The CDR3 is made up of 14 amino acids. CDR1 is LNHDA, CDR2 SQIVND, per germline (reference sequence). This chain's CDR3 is CASSIRRSTDTQYF. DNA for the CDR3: TGTGCCAGTAGTATAAGGAGGAGCACAGATACGCAGTATTTT.

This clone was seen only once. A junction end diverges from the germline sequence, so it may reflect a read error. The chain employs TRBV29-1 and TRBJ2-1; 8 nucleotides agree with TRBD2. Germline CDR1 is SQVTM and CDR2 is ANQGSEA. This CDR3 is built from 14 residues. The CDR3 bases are TGCAGCGTTGAGCCGAGCGGGAGTTACACTGAGCAGTTCTTC. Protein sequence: CSVEPSGSYTEQFF.

The CDR3 nucleotides read TGCAGCGCCACTGGCGGGGGCCGCTACGAGCAGTACTTC. This encodes CSATGGGRYEQYF. The chain couples TRBV29-1 to TRBJ2-7, with a tentative D call TRBD2 (7 bases). Trimming stripped 7 bases from V and 3 bases from J, with 16 bases between. This CDR3 has 13 residues. In germline, CDR1 is SQVTM, CDR2 ANQGSEA.

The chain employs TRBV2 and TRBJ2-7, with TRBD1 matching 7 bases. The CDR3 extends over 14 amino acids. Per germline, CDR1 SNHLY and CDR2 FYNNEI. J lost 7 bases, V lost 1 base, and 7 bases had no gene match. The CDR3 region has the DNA TGTGCCAGCAGTGAAGGACAGGGAATACGGGAGCAGTACTTC. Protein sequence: CASSEGQGIREQYF.

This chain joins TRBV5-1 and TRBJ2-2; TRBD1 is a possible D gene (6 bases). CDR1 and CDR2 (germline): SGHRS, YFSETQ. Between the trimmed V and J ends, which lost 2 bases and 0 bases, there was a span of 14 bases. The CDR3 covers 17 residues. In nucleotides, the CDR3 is TGCGCCAGCAGCTTCACCTCCGGGACAACGAACACCGGGGAGCTGTTTTTT. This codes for CASSFTSGTTNTGELFF.

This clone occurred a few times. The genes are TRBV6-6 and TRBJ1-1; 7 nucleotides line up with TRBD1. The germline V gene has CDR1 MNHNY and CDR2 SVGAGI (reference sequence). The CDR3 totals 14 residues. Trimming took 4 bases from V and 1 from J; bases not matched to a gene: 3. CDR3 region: CASSLDRKNTEAFF. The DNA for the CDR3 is TGTGCCAGCAGTTTGGACAGGAAGAACACTGAAGCTTTCTTT.

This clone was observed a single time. The CDR3 coding sequence is TGTGCCAGCAGCCTCTCTCATACAGGGGGCACTGAAGCTTTCTTT. Protein product: CASSLSHTGGTEAFF. The V call is TRBV14, the J call TRBJ1-1; 8 nucleotides align to TRBD1. The CDR3 has 15 residues. Germline trimming cut 4 bases from V and 4 bases from J; bases unmatched to any gene: 8. Germline V gives CDR1 SGHDN, CDR2 FVKESK.

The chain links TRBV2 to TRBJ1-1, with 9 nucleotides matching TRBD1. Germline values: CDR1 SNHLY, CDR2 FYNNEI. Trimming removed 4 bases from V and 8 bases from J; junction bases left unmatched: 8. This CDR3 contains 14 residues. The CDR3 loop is CASSVLRTGEEAFF. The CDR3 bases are TGTGCCAGCAGTGTACTTAGGACAGGGGAGGAAGCTTTCTTT.

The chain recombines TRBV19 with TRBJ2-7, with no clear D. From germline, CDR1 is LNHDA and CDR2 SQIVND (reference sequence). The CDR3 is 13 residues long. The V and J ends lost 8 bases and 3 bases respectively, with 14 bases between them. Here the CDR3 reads CASQPTGSYEQYF. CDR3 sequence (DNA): TGTGCCAGTCAACCCACGGGTAGCTACGAGCAGTACTTC.

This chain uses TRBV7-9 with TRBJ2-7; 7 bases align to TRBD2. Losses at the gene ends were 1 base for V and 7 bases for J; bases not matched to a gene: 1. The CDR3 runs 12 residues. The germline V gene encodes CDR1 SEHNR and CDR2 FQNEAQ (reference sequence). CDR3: CASSLGGGEQYF. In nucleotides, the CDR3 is TGTGCCAGCAGCTTAGGGGGGGGAGAGCAGTACTTC.

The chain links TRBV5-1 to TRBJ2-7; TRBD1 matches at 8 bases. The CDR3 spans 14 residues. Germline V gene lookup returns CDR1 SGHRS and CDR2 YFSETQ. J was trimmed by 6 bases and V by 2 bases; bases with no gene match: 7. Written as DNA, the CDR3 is TGCGCCAGCAGCTTCGACAGGGGATCGGGCGAGCAGTACTTC. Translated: CASSFDRGSGEQYF.